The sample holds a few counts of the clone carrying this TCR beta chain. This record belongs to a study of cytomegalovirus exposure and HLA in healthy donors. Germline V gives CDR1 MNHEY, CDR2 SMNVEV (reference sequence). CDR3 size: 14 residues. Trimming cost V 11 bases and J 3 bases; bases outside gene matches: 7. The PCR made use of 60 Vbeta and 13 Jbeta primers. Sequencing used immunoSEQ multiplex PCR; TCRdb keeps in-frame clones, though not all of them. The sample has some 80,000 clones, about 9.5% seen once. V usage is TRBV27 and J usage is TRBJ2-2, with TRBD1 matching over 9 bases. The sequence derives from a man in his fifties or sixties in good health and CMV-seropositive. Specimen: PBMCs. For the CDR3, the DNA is TGTGCCTCAGGGGGACAGGGCTACACCGGGGAGCTGTTTTTT. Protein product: CASGGQGYTGELFF.